The 2 T cell receptor beta chains below come from one sample, sequenced in a study of shared clonotypes between healthy human individuals. Naive CD8 cells, CD45RO-negative and positively selected for CCR7, excluded terminally differentiated effector memory CD45RA+ cells. Clones were read by immunoSEQ multiplex PCR, and TCRdb kept only the in-frame ones, dropping some. The data show roughly 770,000 clones, about 96% seen once. The sequencing input was naive CD8+ T cells sorted from blood. These receptors all stem from a man aged 25 to 45 in good health.

The chain has TRBV11-1 and TRBJ2-3; D gene ambiguous. CDR1 is SGHAT, CDR2 FQDESV, per germline (reference sequence). Between the trimmed V and J ends, which lost 5 bases and 4 bases, there was a span of 16 bases. The CDR3 covers 15 residues. The CDR3 coding sequence is TGTGCCAGCAGCGGCCGGCCCCAAGGCTCAGATACGCAGTATTTT. Protein product: CASSGRPQGSDTQYF.

This clone was observed once. The junction differs from germline at one of its ends, possibly a read error. This chain links TRBV7-9 with TRBJ2-1, with TRBD2 identical over 9 bases. Germline V CDR1 and CDR2: SEHNR, FQNEAQ (reference sequence). The CDR3 is 16 residues long. The CDR3 bases are TGTGTCAGCGGCCTAAAAACTAGCGGGTGGCTGGATGAGCAGTTCTTC. Translation: CVSGLKTSGWLDEQFF.